The present T cell receptor (beta chain) was sequenced within a study of blood T cell repertoires in COVID-19. Study-level information: T cells, B-cell-depleted T cells, or PBMCs provided the cDNA or gDNA that served as material.

Germline V gives CDR1 MNHEY, CDR2 SVGAGI. The CDR3 consists of 13 residues. Germline trimming cut 7 bases from V and 3 bases from J; bases unmatched to any gene: 5. In the original workflow: From reference gene primer amplification, estimates of nucleated cell counts were derived. Profiling relied on immunoSEQ multiplex PCR, and the TCRdb table lists in-frame clones only, not all of them. V and J calls and clone size are given by that table; D and trimming were obtained from the DNA. The sample yields approximately 140,000 clones, around four fifths seen once. The chain combines TRBV6-5 with TRBJ2-7; 8 nucleotides agree with TRBD1. The clonotype comes from a man between 70 and 80 years old with acute or convalescent COVID-19. The sequencing sample was made of peripheral blood. The CDR3 nucleotides read TGTGCCAGCACCAGGACAGGGAGCTACGAGCAGTACTTC. It codes for CASTRTGSYEQYF.